One and the same sample provided the 28 T cell receptor beta chains below, sequenced in a study of tumor-infiltrating lymphocytes in primary liver carcinoma. TCR beta cDNA was prepared out of about 510 ng total RNA by means of a constant-region primer. Nested multiplex PCR, run for three rounds with slightly modified ARM-PCR, yielded TCR beta libraries. Each of the first two PCR rounds ran roughly 9 cycles with TRBV1-TRBV30 forward and C-beta reverse primers. TCRdb reprocessed the multiplex PCR reads via MiXCR and lists one record per CDR3 protein. The repertoire holds about 310,000 distinct CDR3 sequences, with 45% to 70% as singletons. Germline DNA was also extracted, with blood RNA taken from unsorted whole blood. Sample: peripheral blood. The receptor set was obtained from a woman aged 25 to 39 with primary liver carcinoma and hepatitis B virus infection.

This clonotype was seen at least ten times. This chain joins TRBV13 and TRBJ2-5, with D possibly called TRBD1 or TRBD2 (5 bases each). Trimming took off 5 bases at V and 0 bases at J, with 13 bases between the two ends. Germline V gene data show CDR1 as PRHDT and CDR2 as FYEKMQ (reference sequence). CDR3 length: 15 amino acids. CDR3 amino acids: CASSLTGTNQETQYF. The CDR3 DNA reads as TGTGCCAGCAGCCTGACTGGGACCAACCAAGAGACCCAGTACTTC.

The chain uses TRBV12-3 or TRBV12-4 and TRBJ1-4; D is unclear. The CDR3 has 13 amino acids. V was clipped by 3 bases and J by 8 bases, with 10 bases between them. The CDR3, as DNA: TGTGCCAGCAGTTTTAGGAAGGACGAAAAACTGTTTTTT. Protein: CASSFRKDEKLFF.

This clonotype was observed a few times. The chain is built from TRBV4-3 and TRBJ2-2, with D perhaps matching TRBD1 or TRBD2 (5 bases each). The CDR3 is 15 residues long. Germline CDR1 and CDR2: LGHNA and YSLEER. V lost 4 bases and J 4 bases, leaving 13 bases between the germline ends. The DNA for the CDR3 is TGCGCCAGCAGCCCCGAGAGGGGTGGCACCGGGGAGCTGTTTTTT. This codes for CASSPERGGTGELFF.

In this sample, this clonotype turned up many times. The V gene is TRBV12-3 or TRBV12-4, the J gene TRBJ2-5; TRBD2 agrees at 14 bases. The CDR3 loop spans 17 amino acids. The V and J ends lost 6 bases and 5 bases, in that order; junction bases with no gene match: 11. The CDR3 sequence is CASSTGLAGATRETQYF. In DNA, the CDR3 is TGTGCCAGCAGCACGGGACTAGCGGGAGCGACGAGGGAGACCCAGTACTTC.

In the case of this clonotype: A much larger clone differs from this one at a single base, so this may be a read error. The CDR3 carries no conserved terminal phenylalanine or tryptophan, so it likely arises from a read error. This chain links TRBV4-1 with TRBJ2-3; 7 nucleotides match TRBD2. The V segment lost 1 base and the J segment 8 bases; nucleotides outside the gene matches: 0. The CDR3 is made up of 12 amino acids. The germline CDR1 and CDR2 sequences are MGHRA and YSYEKL. The CDR3 nucleotides read TGCGCCAGCAGCCAAGCGGGGGGTACGCAGTATTAT. Translated: CASSQAGGTQYY.

A word on this clonotype: This may stem from a read error, because a much larger clone lies one nucleotide away. The chain combines TRBV11-2 with TRBJ2-1, with 8 nucleotides matching TRBD1. The CDR3 is made up of 15 amino acids. Germline V gives CDR1 SGHAT, CDR2 FQNNGV. The CDR3 nucleotides are TGTGCCAGCAGCACCCGACAGGGGAGATACAATGAGCAGCTCTTC. Translated: CASSTRQGRYNEQLF.

This clonotype is a singleton in its sample. A much larger clonotype is one base distant, so this may be a read error. The V gene is TRBV6-6, the J gene TRBJ2-2; D call uncertain. Germline loops: CDR1 MNHNY, CDR2 SVGAGI (reference sequence). The CDR3 is 15 residues long. The CDR3: CVSSYSNGYTGELFF. The CDR3 DNA reads TGTGTCAGCAGTTACTCGAATGGTTACACCGGGGAGCTGTTTTTT.

This chain connects TRBV6-1 to TRBJ2-3, with D unclear. Trimming removed 1 base from V and 0 bases from J, with 8 bases in between. Per germline, CDR1 MNHNS and CDR2 SASEGT. The CDR3 has 15 residues. The CDR3 here is CASSEVWRSTDTQYF. The DNA of the CDR3 is TGTGCCAGCAGTGAAGTCTGGCGAAGCACAGATACGCAGTATTTT.

The V and J genes are TRBV5-5 and TRBJ2-1; D is ambiguous. Trimming stripped 6 bases from V and 2 bases from J, with 18 bases between. Germline V CDR1 and CDR2: SGHKS, YYEKEE (reference sequence). The CDR3 length is 16 residues. The CDR3 spells CASISTGGRAYNEQFF. Here the CDR3 DNA reads TGTGCCAGCATCTCAACCGGTGGTAGGGCCTACAATGAGCAGTTCTTC.

Note on this clonotype: This likely comes from a read error, as the CDR3 has no conserved phenylalanine or tryptophan at its end. The chain couples TRBV4-1 to TRBJ2-7; 7 nucleotides match TRBD1. The CDR3 length is 14 residues. V lost 2 bases, J lost 6 bases, and 7 bases stayed unmatched. CDR1 is MGHRA and CDR2 is YSYEKL in the germline V gene. The CDR3 sequence: CASSQTGDWGEQYL. CDR3 sequence (DNA): TGCGCCAGCAGCCAAACAGGGGATTGGGGCGAGCAGTACTTG.

Points on this clonotype: The junction differs from germline at one of its ends, possibly a read error. The CDR3: CVSSLSGRGTYEQYF. Written as DNA, the CDR3 is TGTGTCAGCAGCCTTAGCGGGAGGGGCACCTACGAGCAGTACTTC. The chain employs TRBV5-6 and TRBJ2-7, with 11 bases lining up with TRBD2. Per the germline V gene, CDR1 is SGHDT and CDR2 is YYEEEE. This CDR3 contains 15 residues.

A note on this clonotype: A read error may be the cause here, since a much bigger clone is one base away. The V call is TRBV6-5, the J call TRBJ1-2; TRBD1 might be the D (5 bases). This CDR3 comprises 13 residues. The germline gives CDR1 MNHEY, CDR2 SVGAGI. CDR3: CVSRADKSYGYTF. CDR3 nucleotide sequence: TGTGTCAGCAGAGCGGACAAAAGTTATGGCTACACCTTC.

As for this clonotype: Since a much larger clone is just one base distant, this may be a read error. The rearrangement links TRBV6-7 to TRBJ1-1; D remains ambiguous. TRBV6-7 is an open reading frame whose function is uncertain. The CDR3 sequence is 10 residues long. The CDR3 region is CANENTGAFF. The CDR3 DNA reads TGTGCCAACGAGAACACTGGAGCTTTCTTT.

J is TRBJ2-5 and V is TRBV5-1, with 13 bases identical to TRBD2. V gave up 3 bases and J gave up 2 bases; unmatched junction bases: 7. This CDR3 spans 17 amino acids. CDR1 SGHRS and CDR2 YFSETQ come from the germline V gene. The chain's CDR3 is CASSSYGLAGEQETQYF. The DNA for the CDR3 is TGCGCCAGCAGCTCCTACGGACTAGCGGGAGAGCAAGAGACCCAGTACTTC.

This chain joins TRBV6-6 and TRBJ2-3; the D is unclear. CDR1 MNHNY and CDR2 SVGAGI come from the germline V gene (reference sequence). The V gene lost 5 bases and the J gene lost 6 bases, with 9 bases spanning the gap. The CDR3 consists of 12 residues. The CDR3 DNA reads TGTGCCAGCAGTGACCCTAAGGATACGCAGTATTTT. Residues: CASSDPKDTQYF.

On this clonotype: This likely comes from a read error, as the CDR3 has no conserved phenylalanine or tryptophan at its end. This rearrangement joins TRBV5-6 to TRBJ2-2; D ambiguous. Germline V gene data show CDR1 as SGHDT and CDR2 as YYEEEE. The length of the CDR3 is 15 residues. The V gene lost 0 bases and the J gene lost 8 bases, with 14 bases spanning the gap. Here the CDR3 reads CASSLAPGVTGELFL. The CDR3 DNA reads TGTGCCAGCAGCTTGGCACCCGGAGTCACTGGGGAGCTGTTTCTT.

The chain recombines TRBV29-1 with TRBJ1-4, with 8 bases lining up with TRBD1. Germline V gene sequence: CDR1 SQVTM, CDR2 ANQGSEA. The CDR3 is 14 residues long. V gave up 8 bases and J gave up 5 bases; unmatched junction bases: 10. The CDR3 DNA is TGCAGCATGCAAATCCAGGGGGCGAATGAAAAACTGTTTTTT. As protein: CSMQIQGANEKLFF.

V gene TRBV14 combines with J gene TRBJ2-7; D possibly corresponds to TRBD2 (5 bases). V was clipped by 8 bases and J by 5 bases, with 13 bases between them. Looked up from germline, CDR1 is SGHDN and CDR2 is FVKESK. The CDR3 extends over 12 amino acids. The CDR3 sequence is CASEGIGDEQYF. The CDR3 DNA is TGTGCCAGCGAGGGTATCGGGGACGAGCAGTACTTC.

This clonotype was seen once. The junction does not match germline at one end; this may be a read error. CDR3 in DNA: TGTGCCAGCAGTTCTAGCACAGATAGGCAGTATTTT. It encodes CASSSSTDRQYF. This chain joins TRBV5-4 and TRBJ2-3; D possibly corresponds to TRBD2 (5 bases). In germline, CDR1 is SGHNT, CDR2 YYREEE (reference sequence). This CDR3 has 12 amino acids.

The chain recombines TRBV7-9 with TRBJ1-5; 8 nucleotides line up with TRBD1. This CDR3 has 12 residues. Germline trimming cut 5 bases from V and 14 bases from J; bases unmatched to any gene: 8. Looked up from germline, CDR1 is SEHNR and CDR2 is FQNEAQ (reference sequence). The CDR3 bases are TGTGCCAGCAGCCCTATGGGACAGGCGGAGCATTTT. Translating it yields CASSPMGQAEHF.

V and J are TRBV11-2 and TRBJ2-1, with TRBD2 identical over 11 bases. The CDR3 loop spans 15 amino acids. Germline V gene data show CDR1 as SGHAT and CDR2 as FQNNGV. J lost 4 bases, V lost 5 bases, and 4 bases had no gene match. The CDR3 region is CASSVSGREYNEQFF. The CDR3 DNA sequence: TGTGCCAGCAGCGTTAGCGGGAGGGAATACAATGAGCAGTTCTTC.

This chain connects TRBV12-3 or TRBV12-4 to TRBJ2-7; no clear D gene. Trimming left V 3 bases short and J 6 bases short, with 12 bases between. CDR3 length equals 13 residues. The CDR3 protein is CASSLRGLGEQYF. In DNA form, the CDR3 reads TGTGCCAGCAGTTTGAGAGGCCTCGGCGAGCAGTACTTC.

V and J are TRBV11-3 and TRBJ2-7; no clear D. Trimming pared 1 base from V and 2 bases from J, leaving 12 bases between. The V gene's germline CDR1 is SGHNT and CDR2 YENEEA. CDR3 length: 15 amino acids. CDR3 sequence: CASSLVPFPAYEQYF. The CDR3 DNA is TGTGCCAGCAGCTTAGTGCCCTTCCCTGCCTACGAGCAGTACTTC. Together with reference TRBV11-3 and TRBJ2-7, the CDR3 gives the full variable domain: EAGVVQSPRYKIIEKKQPVAFWCNPISGHNTLYWYLQNLGQGPELLIRYENEEAVDDSQLPKDRFSAERLKGVDSTLKIQPAELGDSAVYLCASSLVPFPAYEQYFGPGTRLTVT.

A note on this clonotype: At one end the junction does not follow the germline gene, possibly because of a read error. The V and J genes are TRBV6-5 and TRBJ2-6; TRBD1 aligns across 7 bases. CDR1 is MNHEY, CDR2 SVGAGI, per germline. The CDR3 covers 19 residues. In DNA, the CDR3 is TGTGTCAGCAGCCTCATTCACAGGGGTTACCACTCTGGGGCCAACGTCCTGATTTTC. Its protein product is CVSSLIHRGYHSGANVLIF.

This clonotype was counted a few times. The CDR3 protein is CASSQDRWTNTGELFF. CDR3 sequence (DNA): TGCGCCAGCAGCCAAGATCGATGGACAAACACCGGGGAGCTGTTTTTT. The chain has TRBV4-1 and TRBJ2-2; D might be TRBD1 (5 bases). The length of the CDR3 is 16 residues. Germline loops: CDR1 MGHRA, CDR2 YSYEKL. Trimming took 0 bases from V and 2 from J, leaving 10 bases between them.

The chain recombines TRBV10-3 with TRBJ1-4, with 8 nucleotides matching TRBD1. Unmatched junction bases numbered 18, after V lost 2 bases and J lost 4 bases. The CDR3 consists of 20 residues. From germline, CDR1 is ENHRY and CDR2 SYGVKD. The CDR3 spells CAISELRTGRRRFNNEKLFF. The CDR3 coding sequence is TGTGCCATCAGTGAGCTCCGGACAGGGCGACGCCGCTTTAATAATGAAAAACTGTTTTTT.

On this clonotype: Possible read error: a much larger clone is one base away. The V and J genes are TRBV4-1 and TRBJ2-7, with no clear D. Per germline, CDR1 MGHRA and CDR2 YSYEKL. The CDR3 is 14 residues long. The CDR3 loop reads CDSSHGSGGYEQYF. In DNA, the CDR3 is TGCGACAGCAGCCACGGGTCAGGCGGCTACGAGCAGTACTTC.

About this clonotype itself: Germline and junction disagree at one end, which may indicate a read error. The chain links TRBV12-3 or TRBV12-4 to TRBJ1-5; D possibly corresponds to TRBD1 (5 bases). There are 15 residues in the CDR3. In nucleotides, the CDR3 is TGTGCCAGCAGTCTGGGGGGGGAAGCCAATCAGCTCCAGCATTTT. Its protein product is CASSLGGEANQLQHF.